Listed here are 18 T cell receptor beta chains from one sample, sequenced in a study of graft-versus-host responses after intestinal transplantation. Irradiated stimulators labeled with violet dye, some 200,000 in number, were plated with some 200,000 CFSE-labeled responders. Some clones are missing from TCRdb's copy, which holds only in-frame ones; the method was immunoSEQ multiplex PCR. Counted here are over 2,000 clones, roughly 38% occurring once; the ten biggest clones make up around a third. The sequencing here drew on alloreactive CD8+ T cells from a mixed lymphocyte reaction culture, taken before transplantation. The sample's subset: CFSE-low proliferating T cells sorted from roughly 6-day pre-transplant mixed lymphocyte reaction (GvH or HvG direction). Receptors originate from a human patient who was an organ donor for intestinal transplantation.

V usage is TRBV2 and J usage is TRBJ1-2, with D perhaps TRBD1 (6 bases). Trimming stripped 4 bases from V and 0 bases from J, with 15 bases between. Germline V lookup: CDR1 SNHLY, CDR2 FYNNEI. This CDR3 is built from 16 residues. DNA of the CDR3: TGTGCCAGCAGTGTTGTACAGGGCGCCACTAACTATGGCTACACCTTC. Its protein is CASSVVQGATNYGYTF.

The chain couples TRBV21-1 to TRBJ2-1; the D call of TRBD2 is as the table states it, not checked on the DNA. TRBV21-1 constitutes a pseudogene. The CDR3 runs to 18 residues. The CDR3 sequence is CASSEVKLAGGSPHEQFF. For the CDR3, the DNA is TGTGCCAGCAGCGAAGTTAAACTAGCGGGGGGCTCCCCCCATGAGCAGTTCTTC.

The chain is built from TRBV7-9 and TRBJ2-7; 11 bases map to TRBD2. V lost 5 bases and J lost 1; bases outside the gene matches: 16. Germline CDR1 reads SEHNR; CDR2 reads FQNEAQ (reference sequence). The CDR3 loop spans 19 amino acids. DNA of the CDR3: TGTGCCAGCAGCCAAACCGGGACTAGCGGTTTCCCTCCATCCTACGAGCAGTACTTC. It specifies CASSQTGTSGFPPSYEQYF.

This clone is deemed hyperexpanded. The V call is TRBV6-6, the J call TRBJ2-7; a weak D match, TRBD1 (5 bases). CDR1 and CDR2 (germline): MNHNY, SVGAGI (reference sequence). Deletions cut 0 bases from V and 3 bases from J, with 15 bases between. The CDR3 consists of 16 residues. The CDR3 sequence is CASSYSSQGMGYEQYF. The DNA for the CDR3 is TGTGCCAGCAGTTACTCGAGCCAGGGTATGGGCTACGAGCAGTACTTC.

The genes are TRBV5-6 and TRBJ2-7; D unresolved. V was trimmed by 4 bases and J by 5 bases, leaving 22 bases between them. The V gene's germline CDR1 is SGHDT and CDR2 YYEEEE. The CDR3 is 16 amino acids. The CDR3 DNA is TGTGCCAGCAGCCCTGGACGGATTCCCCTGAGGAACGAGCAGTACTTC. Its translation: CASSPGRIPLRNEQYF.

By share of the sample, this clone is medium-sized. CDR3 in amino acids: CASSLGAFYEQYF. Here the CDR3 DNA reads TGCGCCAGCAGCCTCGGAGCCTTCTACGAGCAGTACTTC. The chain is built from TRBV4-1 and TRBJ2-7; D not resolved. CDR1 MGHRA and CDR2 YSYEKL come from the germline V gene. The CDR3 is 13 amino acids. The V gene lost 4 bases and the J gene lost 3 bases, with 10 bases spanning the gap.

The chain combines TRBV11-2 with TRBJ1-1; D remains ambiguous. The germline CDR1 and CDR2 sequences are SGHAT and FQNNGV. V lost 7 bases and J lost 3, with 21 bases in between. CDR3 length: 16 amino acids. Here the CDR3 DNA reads TGTGCCAGCACCTATCAAGGGTGGGGTACGGACACTGAAGCTTTCTTT. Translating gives CASTYQGWGTDTEAFF.

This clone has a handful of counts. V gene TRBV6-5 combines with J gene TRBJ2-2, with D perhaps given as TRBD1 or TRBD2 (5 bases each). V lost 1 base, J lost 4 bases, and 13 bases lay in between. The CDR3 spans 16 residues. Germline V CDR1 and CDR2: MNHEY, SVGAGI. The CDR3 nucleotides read TGTGCCAGCAGTTACTTGGCAGGGAGTATCACCGGGGAGCTGTTTTTT. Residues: CASSYLAGSITGELFF.

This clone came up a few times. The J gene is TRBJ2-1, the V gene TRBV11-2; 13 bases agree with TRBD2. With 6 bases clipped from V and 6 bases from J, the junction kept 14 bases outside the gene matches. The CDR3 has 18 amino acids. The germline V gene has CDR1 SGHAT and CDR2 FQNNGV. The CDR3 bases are TGTGCCAGCAGGCCGACTAGCGGGGGGCACGGGGAAGGCAATGAGCAGTTCTTC. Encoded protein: CASRPTSGGHGEGNEQFF.

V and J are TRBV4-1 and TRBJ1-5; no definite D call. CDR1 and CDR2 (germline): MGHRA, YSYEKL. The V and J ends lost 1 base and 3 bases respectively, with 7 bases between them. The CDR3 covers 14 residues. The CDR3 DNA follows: TGCGCCAGCAGCCAAGTCGAAAACAATCAGCCCCAGCATTTT. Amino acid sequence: CASSQVENNQPQHF.

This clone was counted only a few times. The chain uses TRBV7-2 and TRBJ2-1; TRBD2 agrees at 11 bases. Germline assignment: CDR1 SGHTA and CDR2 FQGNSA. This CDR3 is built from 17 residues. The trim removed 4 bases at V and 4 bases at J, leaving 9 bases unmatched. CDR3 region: CASSSPSSGGTYNEQFF. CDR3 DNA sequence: TGTGCCAGCAGCTCACCCTCTAGCGGGGGGACATACAATGAGCAGTTCTTC.

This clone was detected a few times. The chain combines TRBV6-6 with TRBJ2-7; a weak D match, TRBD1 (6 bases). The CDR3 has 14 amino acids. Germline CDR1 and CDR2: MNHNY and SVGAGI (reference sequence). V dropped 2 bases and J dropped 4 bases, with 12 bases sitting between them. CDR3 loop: CASSYGLGGYEQYF. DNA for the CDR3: TGTGCCAGCAGTTACGGGTTAGGGGGATACGAGCAGTACTTC.

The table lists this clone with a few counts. This chain's CDR3 is CASSGRMGPYEQYF. The DNA of the CDR3 is TGTGCCAGCAGTGGACGGATGGGGCCCTACGAGCAGTACTTC. The chain joins TRBV6-9 to TRBJ2-7, with TRBD1 as a possible D gene (5 bases). CDR1 is MNHGY and CDR2 is SVAAGI in the germline V gene. The V end was cut by 5 bases, the J end by 2 bases, with 13 bases between. The length of the CDR3 is 14 residues.

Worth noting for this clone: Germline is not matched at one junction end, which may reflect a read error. For the CDR3, the DNA is TGTGCCAGCAGCTTTGTGACAGTTTACACCTACGAGCAGTACTTC. Encoded protein: CASSFVTVYTYEQYF. The chain carries TRBV5-3 and TRBJ2-7; maybe TRBD1 (5 bases). TRBV5-3 is an ORF; its function is uncertain. The CDR3 has 15 residues.

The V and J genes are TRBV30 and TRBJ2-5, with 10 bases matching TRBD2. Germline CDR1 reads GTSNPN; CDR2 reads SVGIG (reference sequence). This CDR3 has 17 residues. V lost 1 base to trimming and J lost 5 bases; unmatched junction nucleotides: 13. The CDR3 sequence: CAWSATVLAGGGETQYF. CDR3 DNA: TGTGCCTGGAGTGCCACTGTCTTAGCGGGGGGCGGGGAGACCCAGTACTTC.

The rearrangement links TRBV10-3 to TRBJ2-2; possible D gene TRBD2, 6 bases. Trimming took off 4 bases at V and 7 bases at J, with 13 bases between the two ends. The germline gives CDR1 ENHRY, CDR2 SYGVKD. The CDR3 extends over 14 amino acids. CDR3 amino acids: CAISVGTPGGELFF. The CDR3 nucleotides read TGTGCCATCAGTGTAGGGACTCCGGGCGGGGAGCTGTTTTTT.

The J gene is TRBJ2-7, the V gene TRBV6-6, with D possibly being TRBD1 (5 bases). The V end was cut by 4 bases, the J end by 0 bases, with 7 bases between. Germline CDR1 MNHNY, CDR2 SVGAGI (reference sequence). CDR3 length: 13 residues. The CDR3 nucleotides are TGTGCCAGCAGTTTAGGACACTCCTACGAGCAGTACTTC. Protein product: CASSLGHSYEQYF.

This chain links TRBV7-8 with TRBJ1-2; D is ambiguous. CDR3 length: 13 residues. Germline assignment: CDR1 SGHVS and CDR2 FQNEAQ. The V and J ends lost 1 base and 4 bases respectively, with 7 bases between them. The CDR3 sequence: CASSLGTGYGYTF. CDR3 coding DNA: TGTGCCAGCAGCTTAGGGACGGGCTATGGCTACACCTTC.